A selection of T cell receptor beta chains follows, all from one sample in a study of cytomegalovirus exposure and HLA in healthy donors. Clones were sequenced by immunoSEQ multiplex PCR, and TCRdb holds only the in-frame ones, with some missing. The data contain fewer than 250,000 clones, approximately 83% of them singletons. Sequences were obtained from PBMCs. Source of these receptors: a woman aged 50 to 65 in good health and CMV-seropositive. Each CDR3 is given with its conserved first and last residue. A D gene is named only where the DNA matches it firmly. Not all rows give a size; the values are once, few, many and, for expanded clones, a class.

abundance: NA; j_gene: TRBJ1-1; d_gene: TRBD1; v_gene: TRBV5-4; CDR3nt: TGTGCCAGCAGCTCACTATTGGACAGGGCACGGACTGAAGCTTTCTTT; CDR3aa: CASSSLLDRARTEAFF
abundance: once; j_gene: TRBJ1-2; d_gene: NA; v_gene: TRBV30; CDR3nt: TGTGCCTGGAGTCACGGCCGGGGTGGCTACACCTTC; CDR3aa: CAWSHGRGGYTF
abundance: NA; j_gene: TRBJ1-6; d_gene: TRBD1; v_gene: TRBV7-2; CDR3nt: TGTGCCAGCAGCACCCGAGGATTCAGGGGGCTATATAATTCACCCCTCCACTTT; CDR3aa: CASSTRGFRGLYNSPLHF
abundance: NA; j_gene: TRBJ1-1; d_gene: NA; v_gene: TRBV5-6; CDR3nt: TGTGCCAGCAGCTTGACCCAGACTGAAGCTTTCTTT; CDR3aa: CASSLTQTEAFF
abundance: NA; j_gene: TRBJ2-3; d_gene: TRBD1; v_gene: TRBV10-3; CDR3nt: TGTGCCACCAGACAGGGGGTAAGCGCAGATACGCAGTATTTT; CDR3aa: CATRQGVSADTQYF
abundance: NA; j_gene: TRBJ2-5; d_gene: NA; v_gene: TRBV7-6; CDR3nt: TGTGCCAGCAGCCTATCCGGGGAGACCCAGTACTTC; CDR3aa: CASSLSGETQYF
abundance: NA; j_gene: TRBJ2-1; d_gene: TRBD2; v_gene: TRBV7-2; CDR3nt: TGTGCCAGCAGCTTAGCCAGCGGGGGGCAGCATGAGCAGTTCTTC; CDR3aa: CASSLASGGQHEQFF
abundance: NA; j_gene: TRBJ2-5; d_gene: TRBD2; v_gene: TRBV10-1; CDR3nt: TGCGCCAGCAGTGTAGGGGCCGGGGGGATGTACCAAGAGACCCAGTACTTC; CDR3aa: CASSVGAGGMYQETQYF
abundance: NA; j_gene: TRBJ2-1; d_gene: TRBD2; v_gene: TRBV2; CDR3nt: TGTGCCAGTCACTTTTTACGGGGGGGGAACAATGAGCAGTTCTTC; CDR3aa: CASHFLRGGNNEQFF
abundance: NA; j_gene: TRBJ1-6; d_gene: NA; v_gene: TRBV18; CDR3nt: TGTGCCAGCTCACCACAACAGGGCCGTAATTCACCCCTCCACTTT; CDR3aa: CASSPQQGRNSPLHF
abundance: NA; j_gene: TRBJ2-7; d_gene: NA; v_gene: TRBV28; CDR3nt: TGTGCCAGCAGTTTAATCCCCGGCTCCTACGAGCAGTACTTC; CDR3aa: CASSLIPGSYEQYF
abundance: NA; j_gene: TRBJ2-7; d_gene: NA; v_gene: TRBV21-1; CDR3nt: TGTGCCAGCAGCAAAGGCAGGGGTTCCTACGAGCAGTACTTC; CDR3aa: CASSKGRGSYEQYF
abundance: NA; j_gene: TRBJ1-2; d_gene: TRBD1; v_gene: TRBV9; CDR3nt: TGTGCCAGCACCACCCATAAGACAGGGGGCTATGGCTACACCTTC; CDR3aa: CASTTHKTGGYGYTF
abundance: NA; j_gene: TRBJ1-2; d_gene: NA; v_gene: TRBV18; CDR3nt: TGTGCCAGCTCTCGTCCGCTCCTAGGCGGACAGTTGACTTATGGCTACACCTTC; CDR3aa: CASSRPLLGGQLTYGYTF
abundance: NA; j_gene: TRBJ1-1; d_gene: TRBD1; v_gene: TRBV4-1; CDR3nt: TGCGCCAGCAGCCAGCGGACAGGATCCTTAAGTATGAACACTGAAGCTTTCTTT; CDR3aa: CASSQRTGSLSMNTEAFF
abundance: NA; j_gene: TRBJ1-2; d_gene: NA; v_gene: TRBV6-5; CDR3nt: TGTGCCAGCCTTCCTAGGGGCAGGGCTAACTATGGCTACACCTTC; CDR3aa: CASLPRGRANYGYTF
abundance: NA; j_gene: TRBJ2-2; d_gene: TRBD2; v_gene: TRBV6-5; CDR3nt: TGTGCCAGCAGTTATAGCGGGGGGGCCCACGGGGAGCTGTTTTTT; CDR3aa: CASSYSGGAHGELFF
abundance: NA; j_gene: TRBJ1-1; d_gene: NA; v_gene: TRBV5-6; CDR3nt: TGTGCCAGCAGCTTGGGGAACAGGAACACTGAAGCTTTCTTT; CDR3aa: CASSLGNRNTEAFF
abundance: NA; j_gene: TRBJ1-2; d_gene: NA; v_gene: TRBV6-5; CDR3nt: TGTGCCAGCACCCAGCCGGGACTTCCGAATGGCTACACCTTC; CDR3aa: CASTQPGLPNGYTF
abundance: NA; j_gene: TRBJ2-2; d_gene: TRBD1; v_gene: TRBV9; CDR3nt: TGTGCCAGCAGCCCCCGGACAGGGGAATTGACCGGGGAGCTGTTTTTT; CDR3aa: CASSPRTGELTGELFF
abundance: NA; j_gene: TRBJ1-6; d_gene: NA; v_gene: TRBV30; CDR3nt: TGTGCGGAGCGCGCCGTTGGCTCCTATAATTCACCCCTCCACTTT; CDR3aa: CAERAVGSYNSPLHF
abundance: NA; j_gene: TRBJ2-7; d_gene: NA; v_gene: TRBV18; CDR3nt: TGTGCCAGCTCACCCACCGCAGGCGCCTACGAGCAGTACTTC; CDR3aa: CASSPTAGAYEQYF
abundance: few; j_gene: TRBJ2-3; d_gene: NA; v_gene: TRBV2; CDR3nt: TGTGCCAGCACCGAGGGAGATACGCAGTATTTT; CDR3aa: CASTEGDTQYF
abundance: NA; j_gene: TRBJ1-2; d_gene: TRBD1; v_gene: TRBV6-5; CDR3nt: TGTGCCAGCAGGGCGGACAGGAAGGGTCCCTATGGCTACACCTTC; CDR3aa: CASRADRKGPYGYTF
abundance: NA; j_gene: TRBJ1-1; d_gene: TRBD1; v_gene: TRBV30; CDR3nt: TGTGCCTGGGGGCGGGGGACAGGGGGGAACACTGAAGCTTTCTTT; CDR3aa: CAWGRGTGGNTEAFF
abundance: NA; j_gene: TRBJ1-1; d_gene: TRBD1; v_gene: TRBV25-1; CDR3nt: TGTGCCAGCAGTGAATATAGGGGGCTGAGCACTGAAGCTTTCTTT; CDR3aa: CASSEYRGLSTEAFF
abundance: NA; j_gene: TRBJ2-7; d_gene: TRBD1; v_gene: TRBV5-1; CDR3nt: TGCGCCAGCAGCTTGACAGGGGGGATTTACGAGCAGTACTTC; CDR3aa: CASSLTGGIYEQYF
abundance: NA; j_gene: TRBJ2-4; d_gene: NA; v_gene: TRBV5-4; CDR3nt: TGTGCCAGCAGCATCCTAGCAGACATTCAGTACTTC; CDR3aa: CASSILADIQYF
abundance: NA; j_gene: TRBJ2-6; d_gene: NA; v_gene: TRBV6-1; CDR3nt: TGTGCCAGCAGTCCCGGGAACTCTGGGGCCAACGTCCTGACTTTC; CDR3aa: CASSPGNSGANVLTF